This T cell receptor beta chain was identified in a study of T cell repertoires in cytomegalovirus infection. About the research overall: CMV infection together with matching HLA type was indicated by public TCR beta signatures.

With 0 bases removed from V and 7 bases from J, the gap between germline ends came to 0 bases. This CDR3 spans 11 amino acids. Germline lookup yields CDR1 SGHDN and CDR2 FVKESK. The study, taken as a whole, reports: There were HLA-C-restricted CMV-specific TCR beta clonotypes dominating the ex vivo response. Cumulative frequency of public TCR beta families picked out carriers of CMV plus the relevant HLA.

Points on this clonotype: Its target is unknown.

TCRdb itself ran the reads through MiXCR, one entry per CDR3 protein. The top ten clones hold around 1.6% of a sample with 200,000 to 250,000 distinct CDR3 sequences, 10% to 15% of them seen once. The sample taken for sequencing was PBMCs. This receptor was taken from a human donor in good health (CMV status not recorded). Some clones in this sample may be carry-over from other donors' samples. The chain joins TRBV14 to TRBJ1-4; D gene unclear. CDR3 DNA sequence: TGTGCCAGCAGCCAAGATGAAAAACTGTTTTTT. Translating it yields CASSQDEKLFF.